Listed below are T cell receptor beta chains from one sample, sequenced in a study of CD8+ T cells in alopecia areata. TCRdb keeps only in-frame clones here, not all; method: immunoSEQ multiplex PCR. The data contain 140,000 to 150,000 clones, around 60% of them singletons. This material consisted of CD4+ T cells sorted from blood, taken at week 0. These receptors were taken from a human donor with alopecia areata. Each CDR3 is given with its conserved first and last residue. Each record gives: D gene, J gene, clone size, V gene, CDR3 protein, CDR3 DNA. A D gene is named only where the DNA matches it firmly. A row's size may be missing; if present it is once, few, many or a size class.

D gene: .
J gene: TRBJ2-3
clone size: .
V gene: TRBV9
CDR3 protein: CASSQITDTQYF
CDR3 DNA: TGTGCCAGCAGCCAGATCACAGATACGCAGTATTTT

D gene: .
J gene: TRBJ2-5
clone size: .
V gene: TRBV10-3
CDR3 protein: CAISRQETVETQYF
CDR3 DNA: TGTGCCATCAGCCGACAGGAGACTGTAGAGACCCAGTACTTC

D gene: TRBD2
J gene: TRBJ2-3
clone size: .
V gene: TRBV7-3
CDR3 protein: CASSSRATSGTDTQYF
CDR3 DNA: TGTGCCAGCAGCTCCCGAGCGACTAGCGGCACAGATACGCAGTATTTT

D gene: .
J gene: TRBJ1-2
clone size: .
V gene: TRBV10-3
CDR3 protein: CAISLDSSSYGYTF
CDR3 DNA: TGTGCCATCAGCCTGGACAGTTCCTCCTATGGCTACACCTTC

D gene: .
J gene: TRBJ2-3
clone size: .
V gene: TRBV28
CDR3 protein: CASSFGVDTQYF
CDR3 DNA: TGTGCCAGCAGTTTTGGTGTAGATACGCAGTATTTT

D gene: .
J gene: TRBJ2-1
clone size: .
V gene: TRBV6-5
CDR3 protein: CASSDHGGEQFF
CDR3 DNA: TGTGCCAGCAGTGATCACGGTGGTGAGCAGTTCTTC

D gene: .
J gene: TRBJ2-7
clone size: .
V gene: TRBV7-9
CDR3 protein: CASSGSSIGQYF
CDR3 DNA: TGTGCCAGCAGTGGGAGCTCTATAGGGCAGTACTTC

D gene: .
J gene: TRBJ1-2
clone size: few
V gene: TRBV30
CDR3 protein: CAWLYDYGYTF
CDR3 DNA: TGTGCCTGGCTGTATGATTATGGCTACACCTTC

D gene: .
J gene: TRBJ1-5
clone size: few
V gene: TRBV19
CDR3 protein: CASSILEGGNQPQHF
CDR3 DNA: TGTGCCAGTAGTATTTTGGAGGGTGGCAATCAGCCCCAGCATTTT

D gene: TRBD1
J gene: TRBJ1-4
clone size: .
V gene: TRBV4-2
CDR3 protein: CASSQDQGETEKLFF
CDR3 DNA: TGTGCCAGCAGCCAAGATCAGGGGGAAACTGAAAAACTGTTTTTT

D gene: .
J gene: TRBJ2-3
clone size: few
V gene: TRBV6-4
CDR3 protein: CASSDQGGADTQYF
CDR3 DNA: TGTGCCAGCAGTGACCAGGGGGGCGCAGATACGCAGTATTTT

D gene: .
J gene: TRBJ2-7
clone size: .
V gene: TRBV5-4
CDR3 protein: CASSLDYRPNYEQYF
CDR3 DNA: TGTGCCAGCAGCTTGGATTACAGGCCCAACTACGAGCAGTACTTC

D gene: TRBD2
J gene: TRBJ2-4
clone size: .
V gene: TRBV2
CDR3 protein: CASSGAGLARAKNIQYF
CDR3 DNA: TGTGCCAGCAGTGGAGCTGGACTAGCGAGAGCCAAAAACATTCAGTACTTC

D gene: .
J gene: TRBJ1-6
clone size: once
V gene: TRBV2
CDR3 protein: CASSGASYNSPLHF
CDR3 DNA: TGTGCCAGCAGCGGGGCATCCTATAATTCACCCCTCCACTTT

D gene: .
J gene: TRBJ1-6
clone size: .
V gene: TRBV10-3
CDR3 protein: CAISEQGSHSPLHF
CDR3 DNA: TGTGCCATCAGTGAGCAGGGGAGCCATTCACCCCTCCACTTT

D gene: .
J gene: TRBJ2-7
clone size: .
V gene: TRBV30
CDR3 protein: CAWSVRQGDEQYF
CDR3 DNA: TGTGCCTGGAGTGTACGGCAGGGTGACGAGCAGTACTTC

D gene: .
J gene: TRBJ2-7
clone size: .
V gene: TRBV20-1
CDR3 protein: CSARDGRQQYF
CDR3 DNA: TGCAGTGCTAGAGATGGGAGACAGCAGTACTTC

D gene: .
J gene: TRBJ1-2
clone size: .
V gene: TRBV29-1
CDR3 protein: CSVDGHYGYTF
CDR3 DNA: TGCAGCGTTGACGGGCACTATGGCTACACCTTC

D gene: TRBD2
J gene: TRBJ2-1
clone size: .
V gene: TRBV7-2
CDR3 protein: CASSTGGDNEQFF
CDR3 DNA: TGTGCCAGCAGCACGGGGGGGGACAATGAGCAGTTCTTC